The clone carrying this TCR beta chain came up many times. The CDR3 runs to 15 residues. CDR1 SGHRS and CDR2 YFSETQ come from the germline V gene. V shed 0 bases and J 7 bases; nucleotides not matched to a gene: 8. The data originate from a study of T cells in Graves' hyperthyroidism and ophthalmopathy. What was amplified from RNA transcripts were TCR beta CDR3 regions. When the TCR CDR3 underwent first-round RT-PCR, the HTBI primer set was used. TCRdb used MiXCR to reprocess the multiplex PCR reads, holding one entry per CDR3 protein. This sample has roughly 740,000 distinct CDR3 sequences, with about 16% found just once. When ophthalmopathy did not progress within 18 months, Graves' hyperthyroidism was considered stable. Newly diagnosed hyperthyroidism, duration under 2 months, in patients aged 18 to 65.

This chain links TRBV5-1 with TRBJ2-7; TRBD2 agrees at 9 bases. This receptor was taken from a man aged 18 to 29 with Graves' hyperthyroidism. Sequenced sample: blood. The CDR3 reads CASSLDLAGATEQYF. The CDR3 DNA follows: TGCGCCAGCAGCTTGGATTTAGCGGGAGCTACGGAGCAGTACTTC.